The 22 T cell receptor beta chains listed next were all sequenced from one sample in a study of blood T cell repertoires in COVID-19. Assay used: immunoSEQ multiplex PCR; TCRdb lists only in-frame clones, some missing. The table lists roughly 230,000 clones, just under 90% of them singletons. The sample taken for sequencing was PBMCs or T cells enriched from blood (not recorded which). These receptors all stem from a woman in her twenties or thirties with acute COVID-19.

V gene TRBV6-5 combines with J gene TRBJ1-2; 8 nucleotides match TRBD1. This CDR3 spans 14 amino acids. V lost 6 bases to trimming and J lost 6 bases; unmatched junction nucleotides: 9. Germline CDR1 and CDR2: MNHEY and SVGAGI. CDR3 nucleotides: TGTGCCAGCAGCCCCGCAGGGGGCATTGATGGCTACACCTTC. Protein product: CASSPAGGIDGYTF.

The rearrangement uses TRBV7-8 and TRBJ1-1; D may be TRBD1 (6 bases). CDR1 SGHVS and CDR2 FQNEAQ come from the germline V gene. The CDR3 loop spans 12 amino acids. V was trimmed by 5 bases and J by 10 bases, leaving 14 bases between them. The CDR3 region has the DNA TGTGCCAGCAGCCAAGGACAGAGTTCAGCTTTCTTT. Amino acids: CASSQGQSSAFF.

The CDR3 DNA is TGCGCCAGCAGCTTGCATACTAGCCAGAACGAGCAGTACTTC. Translating gives CASSLHTSQNEQYF. The rearrangement joins TRBV5-1 to TRBJ2-7; tentatively, D is TRBD2 (6 bases). This CDR3 is built from 14 residues. The germline CDR1 and CDR2 sequences are SGHRS and YFSETQ. Trimming removed 1 base from V and 5 bases from J, with 13 bases in between. Filled out from reference TRBV5-1 and TRBJ2-7, the complete variable domain reads KAGVTQTPRYLIKTRGQQVTLSCSPISGHRSVSWYQQTPGQGLQFLFEYFSETQRNKGNFPGRFSGRQFSNSRSEMNVSTLELGDSALYLCASSLHTSQNEQYFGPGTRLTVT.

The chain links TRBV30 to TRBJ1-5; a weak D match, TRBD1 (5 bases). V was clipped by 3 bases and J by 4 bases, with 13 bases between them. The CDR3 sequence is 14 residues long. Germline V gives CDR1 GTSNPN, CDR2 SVGIG (reference sequence). The CDR3 region has the DNA TGTGCCTGGAGCGCCGGACAAATAAATCAGCCCCAGCATTTT. Translating gives CAWSAGQINQPQHF.

The rearrangement links TRBV15 to TRBJ1-1, with TRBD1 matching 8 bases. V lost 5 bases to trimming and J lost 0 bases; unmatched junction nucleotides: 5. The CDR3 contains 15 residues. CDR1 and CDR2 (germline): LNHNV, YYDKDF (reference sequence). CDR3 coding DNA: TGTGCCACCAGCTTCTCGGACAGGGTGAACACTGAAGCTTTCTTT. Protein product: CATSFSDRVNTEAFF.

V and J are TRBV2 and TRBJ1-5; TRBD1 agrees at 9 bases. J was trimmed by 4 bases and V by 8 bases; bases with no gene match: 12. The CDR3 spans 16 residues. Germline lookup yields CDR1 SNHLY and CDR2 FYNNEI. CDR3 in DNA: TGTGCCAGCGATTGGGGGGACAGGGTGTATAATCAGCCCCAGCATTTT. The encoded protein is CASDWGDRVYNQPQHF. Variable domain in full (rest from reference TRBV2 and TRBJ1-5): EPEVTQTPSHQVTQMGQEVILRCVPISNHLYFYWYRQILGQKVEFLVSFYNNEISEKSEIFDDQFSVERPDGSNFTLKIRSTKLEDSAMYFCASDWGDRVYNQPQHFGDGTRLSIL.

The chain carries TRBV28 and TRBJ2-7; weak D call: TRBD2 (5 bases). Germline V gives CDR1 MDHEN, CDR2 SYDVKM. The CDR3 runs to 13 residues. Trimming pared 7 bases from V and 2 bases from J, leaving 12 bases between. CDR3 residues: CASMLTMAYEQYF. The CDR3 DNA sequence: TGTGCCAGCATGCTGACTATGGCCTACGAGCAGTACTTC.

This clone has only a few counts. V and J are TRBV10-3 and TRBJ1-2; D perhaps matches TRBD1 (5 bases). V lost 0 bases and J lost 8, with 13 bases in between. The CDR3 sequence is 14 residues long. CDR1 and CDR2 from the germline V gene are ENHRY and SYGVKD. In DNA, the CDR3 is TGTGCCATCAGTGAGTCTGCAGGGATACGCGGCTACACCTTC. Translation: CAISESAGIRGYTF.

The CDR3 loop reads CASKDSFNEKLFF. The CDR3 DNA is TGTGCCAGCAAGGACAGCTTTAATGAAAAACTGTTTTTT. The genes are TRBV2 and TRBJ1-4, with D perhaps TRBD1 (6 bases). The germline V gene has CDR1 SNHLY and CDR2 FYNNEI. With 7 bases removed from V and 4 bases from J, the gap between germline ends came to 10 bases. The CDR3 spans 13 residues.

CDR3 DNA: TGTGCCAGTGTATGGGGGACAGGGAGGACCGGGGAGCTGTTTTTT. Translated, it gives CASVWGTGRTGELFF. This rearrangement joins TRBV2 to TRBJ2-2, with TRBD1 matching 9 bases. The ends lost 9 bases at V and 5 bases at J; junction bases unmatched: 10. CDR1 SNHLY and CDR2 FYNNEI come from the germline V gene. This CDR3 spans 15 amino acids. Full variable domain (missing parts from reference TRBV2 and TRBJ2-2): EPEVTQTPSHQVTQMGQEVILRCVPISNHLYFYWYRQILGQKVEFLVSFYNNEISEKSEIFDDQFSVERPDGSNFTLKIRSTKLEDSAMYFCASVWGTGRTGELFFGEGSRLTVL.

Written as DNA, the CDR3 is TGTGCCAGCAGCCAAGTATTTACTGAAGCTTTCTTT. Protein sequence: CASSQVFTEAFF. The V gene is TRBV14, the J gene TRBJ1-1, with D unresolved. V was clipped by 1 base and J by 5 bases, with 5 bases between them. The CDR3 runs 12 residues. Germline V gene data show CDR1 as SGHDN and CDR2 as FVKESK.

V is TRBV5-6 and J is TRBJ1-4; D is uncertain. CDR1 SGHDT and CDR2 YYEEEE come from the germline V gene. CDR3 size: 13 residues. Trimming cost V 9 bases and J 3 bases, with 12 bases left between them. CDR3 DNA sequence: TGTGCCACCGTAACAGCCTCTAATGAAAAACTGTTTTTT. Its protein product is CATVTASNEKLFF.

The chain recombines TRBV27 with TRBJ1-1; TRBD1 matches 9 bases. Germline trimming cut 4 bases from V and 8 bases from J; bases unmatched to any gene: 11. Per the germline V gene, CDR1 is MNHEY and CDR2 is SMNVEV (reference sequence). The CDR3 is made up of 15 amino acids. CDR3 in DNA: TGTGCCAGCAGTTCGTTTGGACAGGGGTATGACGAAGCTTTCTTT. This codes for CASSSFGQGYDEAFF.

The CDR3 is CASRTGGGWEQYF. CDR3 nucleotide sequence: TGCGCCAGCAGGACAGGGGGCGGGTGGGAGCAGTACTTC. This rearrangement joins TRBV10-2 to TRBJ2-7; 10 positions agree with TRBD1. This CDR3 comprises 13 residues. The junction had 6 bases not matched to a gene; V was cut back by 6 bases and J by 7 bases. Germline CDR1 reads WSHSY; CDR2 reads SAAADI.

The J gene is TRBJ2-7, the V gene TRBV7-2; 8 bases line up with TRBD1. CDR1 and CDR2 (germline): SGHTA, FQGNSA. J gave up 6 bases and V 1 base, and 8 bases lay outside the gene matches. The CDR3 extends over 15 amino acids. CDR3 sequence: CASSLEGRGHREQYF. In nucleotides, the CDR3 is TGTGCCAGCAGCTTAGAGGGCAGGGGGCACCGCGAGCAGTACTTC. Based on the CDR3 plus reference TRBV7-2 and TRBJ2-7, the full variable domain is GAGVSQSPSNKVTEKGKDVELRCDPISGHTALYWYRQSLGQGLEFLIYFQGNSAPDKSGLPSDRFSAERTGGSVSTLTIQRTQQEDSAVYLCASSLEGRGHREQYFGPGTRLTVT.

A single count supports this clone. The V gene is TRBV7-2, the J gene TRBJ2-1, with D possibly matching TRBD1 (6 bases). Trimming took off 3 bases at V and 5 bases at J, with 14 bases between the two ends. The CDR3 covers 15 residues. Germline V gives CDR1 SGHTA, CDR2 FQGNSA. CDR3 protein: CASSLGDTGHNEQFF. CDR3 bases: TGTGCCAGCAGCTTGGGGGACACGGGCCACAATGAGCAGTTCTTC.

The chain is built from TRBV5-1 and TRBJ1-6; tentative D call: TRBD1 (6 bases). The CDR3 is 14 residues long. Germline V CDR1 and CDR2: SGHRS, YFSETQ. Trimming stripped 0 bases from V and 5 bases from J, with 6 bases between. For the CDR3, the DNA is TGCGCCAGCAGCTTGGAGGGGGATAATTCACCCCTCCACTTT. Its translation is CASSLEGDNSPLHF.

The chain combines TRBV13 with TRBJ2-1; tentative D call: TRBD2 (6 bases). With 5 bases removed from V and 2 bases from J, the gap between germline ends came to 19 bases. Germline values: CDR1 PRHDT, CDR2 FYEKMQ (reference sequence). The CDR3 extends over 17 amino acids. The CDR3 DNA reads TGTGCCAGCAGCCTACCCCCCCGGCGGGGAGCCTACAATGAGCAGTTCTTC. This encodes CASSLPPRRGAYNEQFF.

The rearrangement links TRBV7-9 to TRBJ1-1; TRBD1 is a possible D gene (6 bases). There are 14 residues in the CDR3. V lost 1 base and J lost 4, with 10 bases in between. Germline CDR1 reads SEHNR; CDR2 reads FQNEAQ (reference sequence). CDR3 nucleotides: TGTGCCAGCAGCTTAGGCAGGGGCGCCACTGAAGCTTTCTTT. Its protein product is CASSLGRGATEAFF. The complete variable domain, with remaining parts taken from reference TRBV7-9 and TRBJ1-1, reads DTGVSQNPRHKITKRGQNVTFRCDPISEHNRLYWYRQTLGQGPEFLTYFQNEAQLEKSRLLSDRFSAERPKGSFSTLEIQRTEQGDSAMYLCASSLGRGATEAFFGQGTRLTVV.

The V call is TRBV7-4, the J call TRBJ2-7; 7 positions match TRBD1. CDR1 is SGHVT, CDR2 SQSDAQ, per germline. The CDR3 sequence is 12 residues long. After removal of 4 bases from V and 6 bases from J, the junction contained 3 bases not matched to a gene. The CDR3 region has the DNA TGTGCCAGCAGCTCACAGGGGTCCGAGCAGTACTTC. This sequence encodes CASSSQGSEQYF.

The J gene is TRBJ1-2, the V gene TRBV7-3; 7 bases are shared with TRBD1. The CDR3 is 16 residues long. Per the germline V gene, CDR1 is SGHTA and CDR2 is FQGTGA. After removal of 5 bases from V and 2 bases from J, the junction contained 11 bases not matched to a gene. The CDR3 coding sequence is TGTGCCAGCAGCCCCCACAGGGGAGAGGGAAACTATGGCTACACCTTC. Residues: CASSPHRGEGNYGYTF.

Written as DNA, the CDR3 is TGCAGTGCTAGTACAGGGCAAAAGGGATCACCCCTCCACTTT. Its protein product is CSASTGQKGSPLHF. The rearrangement uses TRBV20-1 and TRBJ1-6; D perhaps matches TRBD1 (6 bases). V was cut by 3 bases and J by 10 bases, with 16 bases left in between. This CDR3 has 14 amino acids. In germline, CDR1 is DFQATT, CDR2 SNEGSKA (reference sequence).